The entry that follows covers one T cell receptor beta chain sequence. This record comes from a study of blood T cell repertoires in COVID-19. Study as a whole: Sites in the United States, Italy and Spain provided acute and convalescent COVID-19 samples. Sources were T cells, B-cell-depleted T cells, or PBMCs; the material itself was cDNA or gDNA.

Measured with immunoSEQ multiplex PCR; TCRdb has only the in-frame clones, and not every one. The data contain some 110,000 clones, roughly 80% of them singletons. There are 15 residues in the CDR3. Losses at the gene ends were 0 bases for V and 10 bases for J; bases not matched to a gene: 3. Germline CDR1 is SGDLS and CDR2 is YYNGEE. The specimen sequenced was peripheral blood. The clonotype was recovered from a man aged 70-80 years with acute or convalescent COVID-19. V usage is TRBV9 and J usage is TRBJ1-6; 11 bases align to TRBD1. This chain's CDR3 is CASSVVGTGGSPLHF. CDR3 DNA sequence: TGTGCCAGCAGCGTAGTCGGGACAGGGGGATCACCCCTCCACTTT.